This passage covers 16 T cell receptor beta chains from one sample sequenced in a study of T-cell reconstitution after alpha-beta-depleted transplantation in children. Library preparation (for TCRbeta) was performed with unique molecular identifiers. Each CDR3 protein is one row after TCRdb ran MiXCR on the PCR reads. Of about 980,000 distinct CDR3 sequences in the sample, roughly 29% were seen once. The specimen comprised PBMCs, mostly from graft donor cells, sampled 360 days after TCRalphabeta/CD19-depleted stem cell transplant. Receptor source: a boy younger than two who had a stem cell transplant for SCID, so the T cells may come from the graft donor.

The J gene is TRBJ2-3, the V gene TRBV20-1; D not certain. This CDR3 comprises 11 residues. Trimming stripped 4 bases from V and 4 bases from J, with 6 bases between. Germline-derived CDR1 and CDR2 are DFQATT and SNEGSKA (reference sequence). The CDR3 loop is CSATLSDTQYF. In DNA, the CDR3 is TGCAGTGCTACCCTATCAGATACGCAGTATTTT.

This clonotype has only a few counts. The CDR3 DNA reads as TGTGCCAGCAGAAAGGCAGTAGGGAGCTCCGAGCAGTACTTC. It is translated as CASRKAVGSSEQYF. V is TRBV27 and J is TRBJ2-7, with a tentative D call TRBD2 (5 bases). This CDR3 region has 14 residues. Trimming took off 6 bases at V and 6 bases at J, with 18 bases between the two ends. Germline CDR1 MNHEY, CDR2 SMNVEV (reference sequence).

The CDR3 DNA is TGTGCCAGCAGCTCCAACAGGGGGACGGAGATGAACACTGAAGCTTTCTTT. Its protein is CASSSNRGTEMNTEAFF. The gene calls are TRBV13 and TRBJ1-1, with 8 bases fitting TRBD1. The V gene's germline CDR1 is PRHDT and CDR2 FYEKMQ (reference sequence). With V trimmed by 4 bases and J by 0 bases, 10 bases remained unmatched. There are 17 residues in the CDR3.

The V call is TRBV5-1, the J call TRBJ2-7, with D uncertain. V lost 0 bases and J lost 0, with 13 bases in between. Germline V CDR1 and CDR2: SGHRS, YFSETQ. The CDR3 spans 16 residues. CDR3 coding DNA: TGCGCCAGCAGCTTGGCCGGGTTGAAGGGCTCCTACGAGCAGTACTTC. It encodes CASSLAGLKGSYEQYF.

The chain uses TRBV12-3 or TRBV12-4 and TRBJ1-3; D is uncertain. V was cut by 6 bases and J by 0 bases, with 12 bases left in between. This CDR3 contains 15 residues. CDR3: CASSTDGSSGNTIYF. The CDR3 DNA reads TGTGCCAGCAGCACCGACGGAAGCTCTGGAAACACCATATATTTT.

This clonotype was observed a single time. V is TRBV10-3 and J is TRBJ2-1; 10 positions agree with TRBD2. Unmatched junction bases numbered 8, after V lost 10 bases and J lost 5 bases. The CDR3 covers 14 residues. Per germline, CDR1 ENHRY and CDR2 SYGVKD. The chain's CDR3 is CATRAGGPDNEQFF. CDR3 DNA sequence: TGTGCCACGAGAGCGGGGGGGCCCGACAATGAGCAGTTCTTC.

In this sample, this clonotype turned up a few times. The rearrangement joins TRBV18 to TRBJ1-1; maybe TRBD1 (5 bases). The CDR3 is 13 residues long. Per the germline V gene, CDR1 is KGHSH and CDR2 is LQKENI. V shed 5 bases and J shed 1 base, with 8 bases lying between them. The CDR3 spells CASSGASNTEAFF. DNA of the CDR3: TGTGCCAGCTCAGGGGCATCGAACACTGAAGCTTTCTTT.

This clonotype was seen more than once but under ten times. V and J are TRBV10-3 and TRBJ1-4; D call uncertain. Between the trimmed V and J ends, which lost 3 bases and 4 bases, there was a span of 6 bases. This CDR3 region has 13 residues. Germline V gene data show CDR1 as ENHRY and CDR2 as SYGVKD. CDR3 region: CAISDRDNEKLFF. The CDR3 coding sequence is TGTGCCATCAGTGACCGGGATAATGAAAAACTGTTTTTT.

The V and J genes are TRBV20-1 and TRBJ2-1; the D gene is possibly TRBD2 (6 bases). Trimming pared 1 base from V and 10 bases from J, leaving 20 bases between. This CDR3 has 15 residues. Germline values: CDR1 DFQATT, CDR2 SNEGSKA (reference sequence). The CDR3 loop is CSARGHRDSSGEQFF. The CDR3 DNA sequence: TGCAGTGCTAGAGGACACCGGGACTCCTCCGGGGAGCAGTTCTTC.

This clonotype was seen only a few times. The chain recombines TRBV20-1 with TRBJ2-1; tentatively, D is TRBD2 (6 bases). Trimming cost V 0 bases and J 7 bases, with 13 bases left between them. Germline values: CDR1 DFQATT, CDR2 SNEGSKA (reference sequence). The CDR3 sequence is 14 residues long. In DNA, the CDR3 is TGCAGTGCTAGAGAAAGCTGGAGGGCAAATGAGCAGTTCTTC. Protein product: CSARESWRANEQFF.

This clonotype was observed a few times. CDR3 in amino acids: CSAIRTGSSPLHF. In DNA, the CDR3 is TGCAGTGCTATTAGGACAGGGAGCTCACCCCTCCACTTT. The chain links TRBV20-1 to TRBJ1-6; 8 bases are shared with TRBD1. Germline assignment: CDR1 DFQATT and CDR2 SNEGSKA (reference sequence). Trimming took 4 bases from V and 10 from J; bases not matched to a gene: 6. This CDR3 region has 13 residues.

The gene calls are TRBV7-8 and TRBJ1-1, with D perhaps TRBD1 (6 bases). In germline, CDR1 is SGHVS, CDR2 FQNEAQ. The CDR3 length is 15 residues. The ends were cut back, 4 bases at V and 1 base at J, with 13 bases in the middle. This chain's CDR3 is CASSSTGYGNTEAFF. The CDR3 DNA reads as TGTGCCAGCAGCTCTACAGGGTATGGGAACACTGAAGCTTTCTTT.

The rearrangement links TRBV29-1 to TRBJ2-7, with 10 bases identical to TRBD2. Germline-derived CDR1 and CDR2 are SQVTM and ANQGSEA. The CDR3 loop spans 15 amino acids. With V trimmed by 2 bases and J by 4 bases, 8 bases remained unmatched. CDR3 residues: CSVERLAGAIYEQYF. DNA for the CDR3: TGCAGCGTTGAAAGACTAGCGGGCGCCATATACGAGCAGTACTTC.

J is TRBJ2-6 and V is TRBV6-8; no clear D. CDR3 length: 18 residues. The V gene's germline CDR1 is MNHGY and CDR2 SAAAGT. The V gene lost 6 bases and the J gene lost 0 bases, with 18 bases spanning the gap. CDR3 region: CASRTNSRAHSGANVLTF. The CDR3, as DNA: TGTGCCAGCAGGACCAACTCACGGGCCCACTCTGGGGCCAACGTCCTGACTTTC.

Here the CDR3 reads CAISDRGIQPQHF. The CDR3 DNA reads TGTGCCATCAGTGATCGGGGAATTCAGCCCCAGCATTTT. V gene TRBV10-3 combines with J gene TRBJ1-5; D unclear. Trimming stripped 3 bases from V and 6 bases from J, with 9 bases between. The CDR3 has 13 residues. Looked up from germline, CDR1 is ENHRY and CDR2 is SYGVKD.

At least ten counts were recorded for this clonotype. J is TRBJ2-7 and V is TRBV4-1, with 7 bases lining up with TRBD1. The CDR3 is 12 residues long. Germline lookup yields CDR1 MGHRA and CDR2 YSYEKL. The junction had 4 bases not matched to a gene; V was cut back by 5 bases and J by 6 bases. CDR3 DNA sequence: TGCGCCAGCAGCTCCACAGGGGCCGAGCAGTACTTC. Amino acid sequence: CASSSTGAEQYF.